This T cell receptor beta chain was captured in a study of OX40 agonist ivuxolimab in advanced cancers. About the research overall: Patients were treated with intravenous ivuxolimab, dosed at 0.01 to 10 mg/kg and infused every 2 weeks. The dose-escalation cohort was approximately 81% male, with a mean age of about 60 years, ranging about 20 to 85. Study-wide points: More expanded clones were found, on average, in CD8+ than in CD4+ T cells. Doses of 0.1 to 3.0 mg/kg were accompanied by clonal expansion of CD4+ and CD8+ blood T cells by week 6.

The CDR3 loop spans 14 amino acids. Between the trimmed V and J ends, which lost 5 bases and 4 bases, there was a span of 15 bases. Looked up from germline, CDR1 is MNHNS and CDR2 is SASEGT. Comment on this clone: Its antigen is not identified.

This table comes from immunoSEQ multiplex PCR, and its TCRdb copy is limited to in-frame clones, with some not included. The sample holds about 53,000 clones, roughly 84% seen once. This TCR was sampled from an adult with an advanced solid tumor such as melanoma, head and neck, liver or kidney cancer. V is TRBV6-1 and J is TRBJ2-7; possibly TRBD1 for D (6 bases). The sequenced sample was CD4+ or CD8+ T cells sorted from blood, obtained in a trial of the OX40 agonist ivuxolimab. CDR3 amino acids: CASSHHRQAYEQYF. CDR3 DNA sequence: TGTGCCAGCAGTCACCACAGACAGGCATACGAGCAGTACTTC.